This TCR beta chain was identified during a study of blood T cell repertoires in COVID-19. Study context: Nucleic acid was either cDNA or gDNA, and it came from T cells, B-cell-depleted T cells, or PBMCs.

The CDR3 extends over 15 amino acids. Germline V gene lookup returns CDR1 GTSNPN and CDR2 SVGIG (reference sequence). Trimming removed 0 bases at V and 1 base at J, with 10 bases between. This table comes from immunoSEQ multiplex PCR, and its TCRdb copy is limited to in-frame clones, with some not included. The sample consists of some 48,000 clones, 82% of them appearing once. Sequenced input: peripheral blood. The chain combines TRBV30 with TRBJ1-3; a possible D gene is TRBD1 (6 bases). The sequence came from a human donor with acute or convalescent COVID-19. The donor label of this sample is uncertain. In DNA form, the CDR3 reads TGTGCCTGGAGTGTACGAAGGGGGTCTGGAAACACCATATATTTT. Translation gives CAWSVRRGSGNTIYF.